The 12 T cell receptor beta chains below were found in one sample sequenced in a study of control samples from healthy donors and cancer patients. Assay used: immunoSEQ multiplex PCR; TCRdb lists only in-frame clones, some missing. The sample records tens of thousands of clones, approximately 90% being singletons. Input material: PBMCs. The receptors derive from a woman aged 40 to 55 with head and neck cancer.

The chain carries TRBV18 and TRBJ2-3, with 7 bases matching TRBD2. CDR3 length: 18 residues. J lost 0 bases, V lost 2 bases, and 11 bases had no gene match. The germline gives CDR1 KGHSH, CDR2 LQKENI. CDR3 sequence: CASSPYPSGLSSTDTQYF. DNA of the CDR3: TGTGCCAGCTCACCATACCCTAGCGGTCTTTCTAGCACAGATACGCAGTATTTT.

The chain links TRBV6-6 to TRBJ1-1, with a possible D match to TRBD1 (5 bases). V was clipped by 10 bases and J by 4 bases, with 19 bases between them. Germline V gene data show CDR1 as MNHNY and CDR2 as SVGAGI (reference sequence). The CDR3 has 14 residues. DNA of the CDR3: TGTGCCACCAGGGTCCAGGCCGGGGGCACTGAAGCTTTCTTT. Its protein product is CATRVQAGGTEAFF.

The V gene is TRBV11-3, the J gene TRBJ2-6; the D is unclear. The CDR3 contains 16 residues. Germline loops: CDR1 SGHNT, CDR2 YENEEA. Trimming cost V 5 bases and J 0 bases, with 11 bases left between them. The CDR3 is CASSIGPNSGANVLTF. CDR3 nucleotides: TGTGCCAGCAGCATTGGACCGAACTCTGGGGCCAACGTCCTGACTTTC. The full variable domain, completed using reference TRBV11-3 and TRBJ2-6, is EAGVVQSPRYKIIEKKQPVAFWCNPISGHNTLYWYLQNLGQGPELLIRYENEEAVDDSQLPKDRFSAERLKGVDSTLKIQPAELGDSAVYLCASSIGPNSGANVLTFGAGSRLTVL.

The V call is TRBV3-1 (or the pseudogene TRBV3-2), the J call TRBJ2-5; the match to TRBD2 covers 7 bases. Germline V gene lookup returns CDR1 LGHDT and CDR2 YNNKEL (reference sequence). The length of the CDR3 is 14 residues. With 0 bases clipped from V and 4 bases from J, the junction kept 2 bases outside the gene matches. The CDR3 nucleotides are TGTGCCAGCAGCCAAGATGGGGGGGTAGAGACCCAGTACTTC. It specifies CASSQDGGVETQYF.

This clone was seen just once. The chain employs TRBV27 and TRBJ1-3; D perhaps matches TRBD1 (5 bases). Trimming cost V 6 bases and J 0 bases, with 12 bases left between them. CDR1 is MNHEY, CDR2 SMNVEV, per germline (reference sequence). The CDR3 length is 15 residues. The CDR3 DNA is TGTGCCAGCAGAAACGGGGCGAGCTCTGGAAACACCATATATTTT. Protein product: CASRNGASSGNTIYF.

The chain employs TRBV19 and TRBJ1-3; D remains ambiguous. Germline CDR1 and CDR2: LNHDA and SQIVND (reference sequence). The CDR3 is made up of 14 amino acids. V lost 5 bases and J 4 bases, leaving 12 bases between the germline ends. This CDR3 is CASSVARTGNTIYF. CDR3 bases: TGTGCCAGTAGTGTTGCTCGGACCGGAAACACCATATATTTT.

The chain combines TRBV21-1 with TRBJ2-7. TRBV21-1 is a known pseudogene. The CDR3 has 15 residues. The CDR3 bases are TGTGCCAGCAGCCCACCCTGGACGGGTTCCTACGAGCAGTACTTC. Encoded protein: CASSPPWTGSYEQYF.

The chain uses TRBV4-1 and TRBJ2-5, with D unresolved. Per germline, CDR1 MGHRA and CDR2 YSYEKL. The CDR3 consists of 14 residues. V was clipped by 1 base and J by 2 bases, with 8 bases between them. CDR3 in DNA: TGCGCCAGCAGCCAAGGTCCCCGGCAAGAGACCCAGTACTTC. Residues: CASSQGPRQETQYF.

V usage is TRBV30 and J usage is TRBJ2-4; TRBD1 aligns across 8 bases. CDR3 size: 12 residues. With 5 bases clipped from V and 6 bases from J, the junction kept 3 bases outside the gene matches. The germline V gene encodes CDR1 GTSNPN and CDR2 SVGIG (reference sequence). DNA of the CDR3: TGTGCCTGGGACAGGGGATTAAACATTCAGTACTTC. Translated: CAWDRGLNIQYF.

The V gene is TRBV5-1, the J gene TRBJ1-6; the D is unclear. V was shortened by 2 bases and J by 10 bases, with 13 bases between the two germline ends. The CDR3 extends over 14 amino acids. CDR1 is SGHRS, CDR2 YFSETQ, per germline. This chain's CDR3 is CASSFLGSGSPLHF. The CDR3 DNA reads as TGCGCCAGCAGCTTCCTCGGAAGCGGCTCACCCCTCCACTTT. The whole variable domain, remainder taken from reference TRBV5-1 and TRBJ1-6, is KAGVTQTPRYLIKTRGQQVTLSCSPISGHRSVSWYQQTPGQGLQFLFEYFSETQRNKGNFPGRFSGRQFSNSRSEMNVSTLELGDSALYLCASSFLGSGSPLHFGNGTRLTVT.

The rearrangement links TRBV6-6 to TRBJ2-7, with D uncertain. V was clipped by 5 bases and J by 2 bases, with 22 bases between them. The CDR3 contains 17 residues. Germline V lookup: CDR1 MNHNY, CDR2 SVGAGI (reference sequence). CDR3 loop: CASSPQASLLSPYEQYF. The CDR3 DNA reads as TGTGCCAGCAGTCCTCAGGCATCTCTCCTGAGTCCCTACGAGCAGTACTTC.

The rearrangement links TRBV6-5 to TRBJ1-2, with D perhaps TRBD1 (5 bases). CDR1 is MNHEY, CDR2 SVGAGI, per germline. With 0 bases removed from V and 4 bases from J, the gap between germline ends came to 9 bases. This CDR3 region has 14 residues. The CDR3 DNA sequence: TGTGCCAGCAGTTACTCGAGGGGAGTCTATGGCTACACCTTC. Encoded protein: CASSYSRGVYGYTF.